A selection of T cell receptor beta chains follows, all from one sample in a study of CD4 T cells in relation to SARS-CoV-2 and coronaviruses. Clones were read by immunoSEQ multiplex PCR, and TCRdb kept only the in-frame ones, dropping some. The profile shows some 21,000 clones, around 76% of them singletons. What these receptors recognize is not known. Input material: CD4+ T cells from PBMCs, cultured in vitro. The receptors derive from a human donor in good health. The CDR3 runs from the conserved cysteine through the conserved F or W. The D gene is left open where the match is weak. Clone size is given for some rows only: seen once, a few or many times, or a class if the clone is expanded.

v_gene: TRBV7-9
j_gene: TRBJ1-2
abundance: few
d_gene: TRBD1
CDR3aa: CASSAQGVGYGYTF
CDR3nt: TGTGCCAGCAGCGCTCAGGGGGTCGGCTATGGCTACACCTTC

v_gene: TRBV19
j_gene: TRBJ1-2
abundance: .
d_gene: .
CDR3aa: CASSIPRDFGYTF
CDR3nt: TGTGCCAGTAGTATACCCCGGGACTTTGGCTACACCTTC

v_gene: TRBV28
j_gene: TRBJ1-2
abundance: .
d_gene: .
CDR3aa: CASSEGGTNYGYTF
CDR3nt: TGTGCCAGCAGTGAGGGGGGCACTAACTATGGCTACACCTTC

v_gene: TRBV7-9
j_gene: TRBJ1-1
abundance: .
d_gene: .
CDR3aa: CASSTAGREAFF
CDR3nt: TGTGCCAGCAGCACTGCCGGTAGGGAAGCTTTCTTT

v_gene: TRBV19
j_gene: TRBJ1-1
abundance: once
d_gene: .
CDR3aa: CASSLGTGVWTEAFF
CDR3nt: TGTGCCAGTAGCCTAGGGACGGGGGTGTGGACTGAAGCTTTCTTT

v_gene: TRBV19
j_gene: TRBJ2-7
abundance: .
d_gene: .
CDR3aa: CASRLRDRGDEQYF
CDR3nt: TGTGCCAGTAGACTCCGGGACCGCGGGGACGAGCAGTACTTC

v_gene: TRBV19
j_gene: TRBJ2-1
abundance: .
d_gene: TRBD2
CDR3aa: CASSKGLAGSREQFF
CDR3nt: TGTGCCAGTAGTAAGGGACTAGCGGGATCTCGGGAGCAGTTCTTC

v_gene: TRBV21-1
j_gene: TRBJ2-3
abundance: .
d_gene: .
CDR3aa: CASSRGLPGTSGRTETDTQYF
CDR3nt: TGTGCCAGCAGCAGGGGCTTACCCGGGACTAGCGGGAGAACGGAGACAGATACGCAGTATTTT

v_gene: TRBV6-5
j_gene: TRBJ1-2
abundance: few
d_gene: .
CDR3aa: CASSYEEDPTYGYTF
CDR3nt: TGTGCCAGCAGTTACGAGGAGGATCCTACCTATGGCTACACCTTC

v_gene: TRBV11-2
j_gene: TRBJ1-4
abundance: few
d_gene: .
CDR3aa: CASSPDFGSEKLFF
CDR3nt: TGTGCCAGCAGCCCGGACTTTGGGAGTGAAAAACTGTTTTTT

v_gene: TRBV5-1
j_gene: TRBJ1-1
abundance: .
d_gene: .
CDR3aa: CASSFGRNTEAFF
CDR3nt: TGCGCCAGCAGCTTTGGGAGGAACACTGAAGCTTTCTTT

v_gene: TRBV24-1
j_gene: TRBJ2-3
abundance: .
d_gene: .
CDR3aa: CATSDPDPGTDTQYF
CDR3nt: TGTGCCACCAGTGACCCGGACCCAGGCACAGATACGCAGTATTTT

v_gene: TRBV6-1
j_gene: TRBJ2-1
abundance: .
d_gene: TRBD2
CDR3aa: CASSEELAGGNEQFF
CDR3nt: TGTGCCAGCAGTGAAGAACTAGCGGGAGGGAATGAGCAGTTCTTC

v_gene: TRBV11-3
j_gene: TRBJ2-7
abundance: .
d_gene: .
CDR3aa: CASSFGSTGYEQYF
CDR3nt: TGTGCCAGCAGCTTCGGCAGTACGGGTTACGAGCAGTACTTC

v_gene: TRBV2
j_gene: TRBJ2-3
abundance: .
d_gene: .
CDR3aa: CASSPGLGGDTQYF
CDR3nt: TGTGCCAGTTCTCCGGGTCTTGGAGGGGATACGCAGTATTTT

v_gene: TRBV15
j_gene: TRBJ2-3
abundance: once
d_gene: TRBD1
CDR3aa: CATNRPGTGDHTQYF
CDR3nt: TGTGCCACCAATCGTCCCGGGACAGGGGATCATACGCAGTATTTT

v_gene: TRBV6-5
j_gene: TRBJ2-5
abundance: .
d_gene: TRBD2
CDR3aa: CASSYSGTSGGETQYF
CDR3nt: TGTGCCAGCAGTTACTCCGGGACTAGCGGGGGGGAGACCCAGTACTTC

v_gene: TRBV28
j_gene: TRBJ2-5
abundance: .
d_gene: .
CDR3aa: CASSGGGSGQTQYF
CDR3nt: TGTGCCAGCAGTGGGGGCGGGAGCGGACAGACCCAGTACTTC

v_gene: TRBV14
j_gene: TRBJ1-2
abundance: few
d_gene: .
CDR3aa: CASRQEVAHGYTF
CDR3nt: TGTGCCAGCCGCCAGGAGGTCGCCCATGGCTACACCTTC

v_gene: TRBV9
j_gene: TRBJ1-5
abundance: once
d_gene: .
CDR3aa: CASSVVLGGDQPQHF
CDR3nt: TGTGCCAGCAGCGTAGTATTGGGGGGGGATCAGCCCCAGCATTTT

v_gene: TRBV27
j_gene: TRBJ2-1
abundance: few
d_gene: .
CDR3aa: CASGPLAYNEQFF
CDR3nt: TGTGCCAGCGGACCGTTAGCTTACAATGAGCAGTTCTTC

v_gene: TRBV12-3/TRBV12-4
j_gene: TRBJ2-5
abundance: .
d_gene: TRBD1
CDR3aa: CASWDRGRETQYF
CDR3nt: TGTGCCAGCTGGGACAGGGGGCGAGAGACCCAGTACTTC

v_gene: TRBV5-1
j_gene: TRBJ2-5
abundance: .
d_gene: TRBD2
CDR3aa: CASSPPGVAGGPGVETQYF
CDR3nt: TGCGCCAGCAGCCCGCCAGGGGTAGCGGGAGGTCCTGGAGTGGAGACCCAGTACTTC

v_gene: TRBV9
j_gene: TRBJ2-1
abundance: .
d_gene: .
CDR3aa: CASSLFTGEVNEQFF
CDR3nt: TGTGCCAGCAGTTTATTTACGGGAGAGGTCAATGAGCAGTTCTTC

v_gene: TRBV29-1
j_gene: TRBJ1-2
abundance: .
d_gene: TRBD1
CDR3aa: CSVSGTDHYGYTF
CDR3nt: TGCAGCGTGTCCGGGACAGATCACTATGGCTACACCTTC

v_gene: TRBV7-6
j_gene: TRBJ2-7
abundance: .
d_gene: TRBD1
CDR3aa: CASSARGQGEQYF
CDR3nt: TGTGCCAGCAGCGCACGAGGACAGGGCGAGCAGTACTTC

v_gene: TRBV7-8
j_gene: TRBJ1-2
abundance: .
d_gene: .
CDR3aa: CASSLAGQNYGYTF
CDR3nt: TGTGCCAGCAGCTTAGCTGGTCAGAATTATGGCTACACCTTC

v_gene: TRBV30
j_gene: TRBJ2-7
abundance: .
d_gene: TRBD1
CDR3aa: CAWRTGQGLLSYEQYF
CDR3nt: TGTGCCTGGAGAACAGGACAGGGGTTGTTATCCTACGAGCAGTACTTC

v_gene: TRBV9
j_gene: TRBJ1-1
abundance: .
d_gene: .
CDR3aa: CASSAGGMNTEAFF
CDR3nt: TGTGCCAGCAGCGCTGGAGGCATGAACACTGAAGCTTTCTTT

v_gene: TRBV5-1
j_gene: TRBJ1-4
abundance: .
d_gene: TRBD1
CDR3aa: CASSFGDRANEKLFF
CDR3nt: TGCGCCAGCAGCTTCGGGGACAGGGCTAATGAAAAACTGTTTTTT

v_gene: TRBV7-9
j_gene: TRBJ1-2
abundance: few
d_gene: .
CDR3aa: CASTIRERDGYTF
CDR3nt: TGTGCCAGCACCATCCGGGAGCGGGATGGCTACACCTTC

v_gene: TRBV7-3
j_gene: TRBJ2-1
abundance: few
d_gene: TRBD2
CDR3aa: CASRASGSSYNEQFF
CDR3nt: TGTGCCAGCAGGGCTAGCGGGAGCTCCTACAATGAGCAGTTCTTC

v_gene: TRBV12-3/TRBV12-4
j_gene: TRBJ1-1
abundance: once
d_gene: .
CDR3aa: CASSFGPRVPFF
CDR3nt: TGTGCCAGCAGTTTTGGCCCCAGGGTCCCTTTCTTT

v_gene: TRBV18
j_gene: TRBJ2-2
abundance: once
d_gene: TRBD1
CDR3aa: CASSPGQGDTGELFF
CDR3nt: TGTGCCAGCTCACCCGGACAGGGGGACACCGGGGAGCTGTTTTTT

v_gene: TRBV5-6
j_gene: TRBJ1-3
abundance: .
d_gene: TRBD1
CDR3aa: CASSLEGQPSGNTIYF
CDR3nt: TGTGCCAGCAGCTTGGAGGGACAGCCCTCTGGAAACACCATATATTTT

v_gene: TRBV5-6
j_gene: TRBJ2-3
abundance: .
d_gene: .
CDR3aa: CASSLGLPTDTQYF
CDR3nt: TGTGCCAGCAGCTTGGGCTTGCCCACAGATACGCAGTATTTT

v_gene: TRBV28
j_gene: TRBJ1-4
abundance: .
d_gene: .
CDR3aa: CASSKPGGDEKLFF
CDR3nt: TGTGCCAGCAGCAAGCCCGGAGGTGATGAAAAACTGTTTTTT

v_gene: TRBV24-1
j_gene: TRBJ2-1
abundance: .
d_gene: TRBD2
CDR3aa: CATSDPVRRLADYNEQFF
CDR3nt: TGTGCCACCAGTGACCCCGTGAGGAGACTAGCGGATTACAATGAGCAGTTCTTC

v_gene: TRBV6-5
j_gene: TRBJ2-1
abundance: .
d_gene: .
CDR3aa: CASGDYNEQFF
CDR3nt: TGTGCCAGCGGGGATTACAATGAGCAGTTCTTC

v_gene: TRBV7-7
j_gene: TRBJ2-3
abundance: .
d_gene: .
CDR3aa: CASSPGLDSTDTQYF
CDR3nt: TGTGCCAGCAGCCCAGGTTTGGACAGCACAGATACGCAGTATTTT

v_gene: TRBV21-1
j_gene: TRBJ2-7
abundance: .
d_gene: .
CDR3aa: CASPFPGSYEQYF
CDR3nt: TGTGCCAGCCCTTTCCCGGGGTCCTACGAGCAGTACTTC

v_gene: TRBV6-5
j_gene: TRBJ2-3
abundance: .
d_gene: TRBD1
CDR3aa: CASSSRGQGADTQYF
CDR3nt: TGTGCCAGCAGCTCCAGGGGACAGGGGGCTGATACGCAGTATTTT

v_gene: TRBV7-9
j_gene: TRBJ1-2
abundance: .
d_gene: .
CDR3aa: CASSPSSPGYYTF
CDR3nt: TGTGCCAGCAGCCCCAGTTCGCCCGGGTACTACACCTTC

v_gene: TRBV9
j_gene: TRBJ1-1
abundance: .
d_gene: .
CDR3aa: CASSVGGLGVRTEAFF
CDR3nt: TGTGCCAGCAGCGTAGGAGGTTTGGGGGTGCGGACTGAAGCTTTCTTT

v_gene: TRBV6-1
j_gene: TRBJ2-2
abundance: .
d_gene: .
CDR3aa: CASSESMGELGSGELFF
CDR3nt: TGTGCCAGCAGTGAATCAATGGGGGAGTTGGGGTCCGGGGAGCTGTTTTTT

v_gene: TRBV6-5
j_gene: TRBJ2-7
abundance: .
d_gene: .
CDR3aa: CASNVPPGAEQYF
CDR3nt: TGTGCCAGCAACGTACCCCCGGGGGCCGAGCAGTACTTC